Following are 27 T cell receptor beta chains from one sample sequenced in a study of T cell repertoires in ileal Crohn's disease. The data were produced by immunoSEQ multiplex PCR, yet TCRdb's version contains in-frame clones alone and is incomplete. Found here are approximately 12,000 clones, more than 60% of them singletons; the top ten hold almost 4.5%. The sequenced sample was ileal tissue. Source of these receptors: an adult with Crohn's disease.

V gene TRBV7-3 combines with J gene TRBJ2-2; tentatively, D is TRBD2 (6 bases). Germline V lookup: CDR1 SGHTA, CDR2 FQGTGA. V was cut by 5 bases and J by 3 bases, with 13 bases left in between. This CDR3 has 15 residues. In DNA form, the CDR3 reads TGTGCCAGCAGCGCCTATGGAGGGGACACCGGGGAGCTGTTTTTT. The encoded protein is CASSAYGGDTGELFF.

This chain connects TRBV2 to TRBJ1-2, with 8 nucleotides matching TRBD1. After removal of 6 bases from V and 7 bases from J, the junction contained 10 bases not matched to a gene. Looked up from germline, CDR1 is SNHLY and CDR2 is FYNNEI. The CDR3 sequence is 14 residues long. CDR3 in amino acids: CASRLGQGDGGYTF. In DNA, the CDR3 is TGTGCCAGCAGATTAGGACAGGGAGACGGTGGCTACACCTTC.

This sequence joins TRBV4-3 and TRBJ1-6, with D perhaps TRBD1 (6 bases). V gave up 0 bases and J gave up 8 bases, with 29 bases separating them. From germline, CDR1 is LGHNA and CDR2 YSLEER. The CDR3 runs to 21 residues. CDR3 region: CASSQEVPFGEQGCIHSPLHF. The CDR3 coding sequence is TGCGCCAGCAGCCAAGAAGTCCCTTTCGGAGAACAGGGCTGTATTCATTCACCCCTCCACTTT.

This clone came up once. This chain links TRBV18 with TRBJ1-6; the D is unclear. V lost 3 bases and J 7 bases, leaving 13 bases between the germline ends. The length of the CDR3 is 15 residues. The germline CDR1 and CDR2 sequences are KGHSH and LQKENI. The CDR3 region is CASSPMEQSNSPLHF. The DNA for the CDR3 is TGTGCCAGCTCACCTATGGAACAGTCGAATTCACCCCTCCACTTT.

The chain uses TRBV6-4 and TRBJ2-2, with TRBD2 identical over 7 bases. With V trimmed by 6 bases and J by 4 bases, 8 bases remained unmatched. Germline-derived CDR1 and CDR2 are MRHNA and SNTAGT. This CDR3 has 15 amino acids. The CDR3 reads CASRPLAVPTGELFF. The DNA for the CDR3 is TGTGCCAGCAGGCCGCTAGCGGTTCCCACCGGGGAGCTGTTTTTT.

V usage is TRBV11-3 and J usage is TRBJ1-1; possibly TRBD1 for D (5 bases). The length of the CDR3 is 16 residues. Germline assignment: CDR1 SGHNT and CDR2 YENEEA. V was trimmed by 1 base and J by 3 bases, leaving 15 bases between them. The CDR3 sequence is CASSLGRGRGDTEAFF. In DNA form, the CDR3 reads TGTGCCAGCAGCTTAGGGAGGGGACGGGGGGACACTGAAGCTTTCTTT.

This chain uses TRBV7-9 with TRBJ1-6; 11 nucleotides agree with TRBD1. The CDR3 runs 14 residues. Trimming at V came to 8 bases and at J to 8 bases, leaving 5 bases not matched to a gene. Germline V gene sequence: CDR1 SEHNR, CDR2 FQNEAQ (reference sequence). Written as DNA, the CDR3 is TGTGCCAGCCGCATGGGACAGGGGGATTCACCCCTCCACTTT. It encodes CASRMGQGDSPLHF.

This clone occurred a few times. The CDR3 DNA follows: TGTGCCATCAGTGGCGGTAATAGACACACTGAAGCTTTCTTT. It yields the protein CAISGGNRHTEAFF. The chain couples TRBV10-3 to TRBJ1-1, with D uncertain. The CDR3 is 14 amino acids. V was cut by 4 bases and J by 3 bases, with 12 bases left in between. The germline V gene has CDR1 ENHRY and CDR2 SYGVKD.

CDR3 sequence: CASSRGQGRMNTEAFF. CDR3 in DNA: TGTGCCAGCAGCCGGGGACAGGGGAGAATGAACACTGAAGCTTTCTTT. This chain links TRBV4-2 with TRBJ1-1, with 10 bases that match TRBD1. The CDR3 sequence is 16 residues long. The V and J ends lost 4 bases and 0 bases, in that order; junction bases with no gene match: 5. Looked up from germline, CDR1 is LGHNA and CDR2 is YNFKEQ.

The chain is built from TRBV7-3 and TRBJ2-5; tentative D call: TRBD2 (6 bases). The V end was cut by 5 bases, the J end by 1 base, with 14 bases between. CDR1 is SGHTA and CDR2 is FQGTGA in the germline V gene. This CDR3 region has 15 residues. The CDR3 region has the DNA TGTGCCAGCAGCCCGAGACGCGGGGTCCAAGAGACCCAGTACTTC. Its translation: CASSPRRGVQETQYF.

This clone was detected only a few times. J is TRBJ2-7 and V is TRBV28; possibly TRBD1 for D (5 bases). This CDR3 comprises 13 residues. V shed 4 bases and J shed 6 bases, with 13 bases lying between them. Germline values: CDR1 MDHEN, CDR2 SYDVKM. CDR3 nucleotides: TGTGCCAGCAGTTGGACACGGAGTGGCGAGCAGTACTTC. This codes for CASSWTRSGEQYF.

The J gene is TRBJ1-4, the V gene TRBV19; 10 nucleotides match TRBD1. Germline CDR1 reads LNHDA; CDR2 reads SQIVND (reference sequence). This CDR3 contains 17 residues. V lost 4 bases and J lost 0; bases outside the gene matches: 5. The CDR3 sequence: CASSSHGTGATNEKLFF. CDR3 DNA: TGTGCCAGTAGTAGTCACGGGACAGGGGCAACTAATGAAAAACTGTTTTTT.

This chain connects TRBV25-1 to TRBJ1-4; D is perhaps TRBD1 (6 bases). The V and J ends lost 1 base and 8 bases respectively, with 14 bases between them. CDR1 is MGHDK and CDR2 is SYGVNS in the germline V gene. The CDR3 covers 15 residues. CDR3 sequence: CASSESPTGWEKLFF. CDR3 DNA sequence: TGTGCCAGCAGTGAATCCCCGACAGGTTGGGAAAAACTGTTTTTT. The complete variable domain, with remaining parts taken from reference TRBV25-1 and TRBJ1-4, reads EADIYQTPRYLVIGTGKKITLECSQTMGHDKMYWYQQDPGMELHLIHYSYGVNSTEKGDLSSESTVSRIRTEHFPLTLESARPSHTSQYLCASSESPTGWEKLFFGSGTQLSVL.

The genes are TRBV5-4 and TRBJ2-3; D is perhaps TRBD2 (5 bases). The ends were cut back, 0 bases at V and 4 bases at J, with 9 bases in the middle. The CDR3 contains 14 residues. Germline loops: CDR1 SGHNT, CDR2 YYREEE (reference sequence). The CDR3 sequence: CASSLEASSDTQYF. The DNA of the CDR3 is TGTGCCAGCAGCTTGGAAGCTAGCTCAGATACGCAGTATTTT.

The chain recombines TRBV30 with TRBJ1-6, with a tentative D call TRBD1 (5 bases). CDR3 length: 13 amino acids. Trimming took off 4 bases at V and 1 base at J, with 5 bases between the two ends. The germline V gene has CDR1 GTSNPN and CDR2 SVGIG (reference sequence). CDR3 coding DNA: TGTGCCTGGACAGGGTCCTATAATTCACCCCTCCACTTT. As protein: CAWTGSYNSPLHF.

The table lists this clone with a few counts. V is TRBV6-4 and J is TRBJ1-6; D not certain. Germline V gives CDR1 MRHNA, CDR2 SNTAGT. CDR3 length equals 13 residues. Trimming pared 4 bases from V and 11 bases from J, leaving 12 bases between. CDR3 DNA: TGTGCCAGCAGTGTGGAACCTGCGGCACCCCTCCACTTT. Translated: CASSVEPAAPLHF.

This chain uses TRBV7-8 with TRBJ1-5, with a possible D match to TRBD1 (5 bases). V lost 7 bases and J 0 bases, leaving 13 bases between the germline ends. Germline V gene data show CDR1 as SGHVS and CDR2 as FQNEAQ. The CDR3 spans 15 residues. The CDR3: CASTPSGNSNQPQHF. CDR3 DNA: TGTGCCAGCACGCCTTCAGGGAATAGCAATCAGCCCCAGCATTTT. Using reference TRBV7-8 and TRBJ1-5 for the parts outside the CDR3, the full variable domain is GAGVSQSPRYKVAKRGQDVALRCDPISGHVSLFWYQQALGQGPEFLTYFQNEAQLDKSGLPSDRFFAERPEGSVSTLKIQRTQQEDSAVYLCASTPSGNSNQPQHFGDGTRLSIL.

This clone has a handful of counts. V usage is TRBV14 and J usage is TRBJ1-2; D is undetermined. This CDR3 is 13 amino acids long. Per germline, CDR1 SGHDN and CDR2 FVKESK. Trimming shortened V by 5 bases and J by 4 bases, and 11 bases separated the two germline ends. In DNA, the CDR3 is TGTGCCAGCAGCTCAGCGTACGGCTATGGCTACACCTTC. Translated, it gives CASSSAYGYGYTF.

This chain connects TRBV7-7 to TRBJ2-2; TRBD1 aligns across 8 bases. The length of the CDR3 is 16 residues. V was pared by 5 bases and J by 7 bases, with 12 bases of the junction left unmatched. Germline V gives CDR1 SSHAT, CDR2 FNYEAQ (reference sequence). DNA for the CDR3: TGTGCCAGCAGCCCGAACCATGGACAGGGAATCGGGGAGCTGTTTTTT. It yields the protein CASSPNHGQGIGELFF.

In its sample, this clone was seen once. One junction end does not reproduce the germline sequence, and a read error may be involved. V and J are TRBV5-6 and TRBJ2-5; maybe TRBD1 (5 bases). The end of the DNA is better explained by TRBJ2-7, so the J call may be wrong. Germline values: CDR1 SGHDT, CDR2 YYEEEE. There are 15 residues in the CDR3. The chain's CDR3 is CAGSFPTDYPYEQYF. As DNA, the CDR3 is TGTGCCGGCAGCTTTCCGACAGATTACCCCTACGAGCAGTACTTC.

On this clone itself: The sample holds other DNA sequences that translate to the same CDR3. The gene calls are TRBV11-2 and TRBJ1-4, with 9 positions matching TRBD1. This CDR3 contains 15 residues. The junction had 5 bases not matched to a gene; V was cut back by 5 bases and J by 4 bases. CDR1 is SGHAT and CDR2 is FQNNGV in the germline V gene. CDR3 protein: CASSLDRGGNEKLFF. Here the CDR3 DNA reads TGTGCCAGCAGCCTGGACAGGGGAGGTAATGAAAAACTGTTTTTT.

This chain joins TRBV6-5 and TRBJ2-5, with D perhaps matching TRBD2 (5 bases). V gave up 2 bases and J gave up 5 bases, with 12 bases separating them. Germline CDR1 reads MNHEY; CDR2 reads SVGAGI. This CDR3 comprises 14 residues. The CDR3 protein is CASSYEGVAETQYF. CDR3 DNA sequence: TGTGCCAGCAGTTACGAAGGTGTAGCGGAGACCCAGTACTTC.

The chain has TRBV11-2 and TRBJ2-3, with TRBD2 identical over 11 bases. This CDR3 spans 14 amino acids. Germline CDR1 reads SGHAT; CDR2 reads FQNNGV. V trimming: 10 bases; J trimming: 10 bases; junction bases outside the gene matches: 13. CDR3 in DNA: TGTGCCATTCCCTTAGCGGGGGGGCCCAACGCGCAGTATTTT. It specifies CAIPLAGGPNAQYF.

The chain links TRBV2 to TRBJ1-4; no clear D gene. Germline V lookup: CDR1 SNHLY, CDR2 FYNNEI. The CDR3 runs 13 residues. V lost 6 bases and J lost 6, with 11 bases in between. The CDR3 coding sequence is TGTGCCAGCAGCCGGGAGGTGGATGAAAAACTGTTTTTT. This translates into CASSREVDEKLFF. Full variable domain (missing parts from reference TRBV2 and TRBJ1-4): EPEVTQTPSHQVTQMGQEVILRCVPISNHLYFYWYRQILGQKVEFLVSFYNNEISEKSEIFDDQFSVERPDGSNFTLKIRSTKLEDSAMYFCASSREVDEKLFFGSGTQLSVL.

V and J are TRBV7-9 and TRBJ2-1; 7 bases line up with TRBD2. The CDR3 spans 14 residues. The trim removed 1 base at V and 3 bases at J, leaving 0 bases unmatched. Germline V gene lookup returns CDR1 SEHNR and CDR2 FQNEAQ (reference sequence). CDR3 DNA: TGTGCCAGCAGCTTAGGGACTAGCTACAATGAGCAGTTCTTC. Its protein product is CASSLGTSYNEQFF.

By share, this clone counts as medium-sized. The chain has TRBV30 and TRBJ1-2; 8 bases align to TRBD1. Germline-derived CDR1 and CDR2 are GTSNPN and SVGIG (reference sequence). This CDR3 is 12 amino acids long. The CDR3 reads CATDRVGYGYTF. The CDR3 nucleotides read TGTGCGACGGACAGGGTAGGGTATGGCTACACCTTC. Supplemented by reference TRBV30 and TRBJ1-2, the full variable domain reads SQTIHQWPATLVQPVGSPLSLECTVEGTSNPNLYWYRQAAGRGLQLLFYSVGIGQISSEVPQNLSASRPQDRQFILSSKKLLLSDSGFYLCATDRVGYGYTFGSGTRLTVV.

This chain links TRBV6-1 with TRBJ2-5; D may be TRBD2 (6 bases). The J call may be faulty, since TRBJ2-7 better matches the DNA end. Looked up from germline, CDR1 is MNHNS and CDR2 is SASEGT. The CDR3 is 12 amino acids. CDR3 DNA: TGTGCCAGCCGATTCTCGGAGGGCGAGCAGTACTTC. Translating it yields CASRFSEGEQYF.